The 30 T cell receptor beta chains below were found in one sample sequenced in a study of molecular identifiers for immune sequencing clone quantification. Via MiXCR, TCRdb re-called the PCR reads, giving one row per CDR3 protein. The profile shows about 510,000 distinct CDR3 sequences, around 25% of them singletons. The material sequenced was naive CD8+ T cells from blood, with Jurkat cell RNA spiked in. Subset defined: FACS-sorted CD8+CD4-CCR7+CD45RA+ naive T cells. The receptors come from a human donor in good health. Some libraries in this study had Jurkat cell RNA spiked in.

Worth noting for this clonotype: A read error may be the cause here, since a much bigger clone is one base away. The chain links TRBV7-2 to TRBJ2-3; the D is unclear. The germline gives CDR1 SGHTA, CDR2 FQGNSA. V dropped 4 bases and J dropped 2 bases, with 10 bases sitting between them. This CDR3 has 14 residues. The CDR3 loop reads CASSSLDNTDTQYF. The DNA for the CDR3 is TGTGCCAGCAGCTCCCTCGACAACACAGATACGCAGTATTTT. The variable domain in full, with the rest retrieved from reference TRBV7-2 and TRBJ2-3, is GAGVSQSPSNKVTEKGKDVELRCDPISGHTALYWYRQSLGQGLEFLIYFQGNSAPDKSGLPSDRFSAERTGGSVSTLTIQRTQQEDSAVYLCASSSLDNTDTQYFGPGTRLTVL.

Points on this clonotype: A single base separates this from a much larger clone, so it may be a read error. The rearrangement uses TRBV29-1 and TRBJ2-3, with TRBD1 matching over 7 bases. From germline, CDR1 is SQVTM and CDR2 ANQGSEA. CDR3 size: 12 residues. Trimming cost V 7 bases and J 2 bases; bases outside gene matches: 3. CDR3 residues: CSGTGITDTQYF. The CDR3 nucleotides are TGCAGCGGGACAGGAATCACAGATACGCAGTATTTT.

This clonotype showed up just a few times. The V call is TRBV4-3, the J call TRBJ1-5; tentative D call: TRBD1 (6 bases). There are 17 residues in the CDR3. Germline V lookup: CDR1 LGHNA, CDR2 YSLEER. V lost 0 bases and J 4 bases, leaving 16 bases between the germline ends. This chain's CDR3 is CASSQERASRGNQPQHF. Written as DNA, the CDR3 is TGCGCCAGCAGCCAAGAGCGGGCTTCGAGGGGGAATCAGCCCCAGCATTTT.

This clonotype came up a few times. The rearrangement links TRBV13 to TRBJ1-3; TRBD1 might be the D (5 bases). This CDR3 contains 15 residues. V was cut by 0 bases and J by 0 bases, with 6 bases left in between. The germline V gene encodes CDR1 PRHDT and CDR2 FYEKMQ (reference sequence). CDR3 nucleotide sequence: TGTGCCAGCAGCTTAGGACAGGCCTCTGGAAACACCATATATTTT. It specifies CASSLGQASGNTIYF.

The chain joins TRBV28 to TRBJ1-1; no clear D. Trimming stripped 11 bases from V and 0 bases from J, with 19 bases between. The CDR3 has 15 residues. Germline V CDR1 and CDR2: MDHEN, SYDVKM. The CDR3 region is CAGKKPLAMNTEAFF. CDR3 nucleotide sequence: TGTGCCGGGAAGAAGCCGTTGGCCATGAACACTGAAGCTTTCTTT.

The chain employs TRBV7-3 and TRBJ2-7; no clear D gene. Germline V gene sequence: CDR1 SGHTA, CDR2 FQGTGA. The CDR3 is 9 amino acids. The V end was cut by 1 base, the J end by 12 bases, with 4 bases between. The CDR3 sequence: CASSLKVYF. CDR3 nucleotide sequence: TGTGCCAGCAGCTTAAAGGTGTACTTC.

In its sample, this clonotype was seen many times. V and J are TRBV19 and TRBJ2-2; D gene ambiguous. This CDR3 is built from 13 residues. In germline, CDR1 is LNHDA, CDR2 SQIVND (reference sequence). Trimming cost V 1 base and J 7 bases, with 7 bases left between them. CDR3 protein: CASSIVGFGELFF. The CDR3 bases are TGTGCCAGTAGTATAGTTGGTTTCGGGGAGCTGTTTTTT.

Remarks on this clonotype: A much larger clonotype is one base distant, so this may be a read error. The chain recombines TRBV6-5 with TRBJ1-3; D is uncertain. The V end was cut by 5 bases, the J end by 0 bases, with 23 bases between. Germline CDR1 is MNHEY and CDR2 is SVGAGI. This CDR3 comprises 19 residues. This CDR3 reads CASSHCPETTLNSGNTIYF. CDR3 sequence (DNA): TGTGCCAGCAGTCATTGCCCCGAGACTACGCTCAACTCTGGAAACACCATATATTTT.

With regard to this clonotype: This may stem from a read error, because a much larger clone lies one nucleotide away. This chain links TRBV27 with TRBJ1-4, with D unresolved. The V end lost 5 bases, the J end lost 4 bases, and 11 bases lay between the germline ends. Per the germline V gene, CDR1 is MNHEY and CDR2 is SMNVEV (reference sequence). The CDR3 length is 14 residues. CDR3 region: CASSLRDGNEKLFF. The CDR3 DNA follows: TGTGCCAGCAGTCTTCGTGACGGTAATGAAAAACTGTTTTTT. The whole variable domain, remainder taken from reference TRBV27 and TRBJ1-4, is EAQVTQNPRYLITVTGKKLTVTCSQNMNHEYMSWYRQDPGLGLRQIYYSMNVEVTDKGDVPEGYKVSRKEKRNFPLILESPSPNQTSLYFCASSLRDGNEKLFFGSGTQLSVL.

The rearrangement links TRBV6-6 to TRBJ2-5; tentatively, D is TRBD2 (5 bases). Germline V gives CDR1 MNHNY, CDR2 SVGAGI (reference sequence). Trimming removed 7 bases at V and 7 bases at J, with 19 bases between. This CDR3 is built from 14 residues. The DNA of the CDR3 is TGTGCCAGCACCCTACTCGGGGAGTTGTGGACCCAGTACTTC. This codes for CASTLLGELWTQYF.

The chain uses TRBV20-1 and TRBJ2-1; TRBD2 aligns across 7 bases. The V gene's germline CDR1 is DFQATT and CDR2 SNEGSKA (reference sequence). The length of the CDR3 is 14 residues. The trim removed 5 bases at V and 5 bases at J, leaving 9 bases unmatched. The CDR3 bases are TGCAGTGCTCTACTAGCGAACCAGCACAATGAGCAGTTCTTC. Translated, it gives CSALLANQHNEQFF.

This clonotype was seen many times. The chain links TRBV5-1 to TRBJ2-3; D unclear. The length of the CDR3 is 15 residues. CDR1 SGHRS and CDR2 YFSETQ come from the germline V gene. V was clipped by 4 bases and J by 2 bases, with 14 bases between them. This CDR3 is CASSRSYTPTDTQYF. CDR3 in DNA: TGCGCCAGCAGCCGGTCCTACACCCCCACAGATACGCAGTATTTT.

Points on this clonotype: A much larger clone lies one base from this, so it may be a read error. The chain couples TRBV10-2 to TRBJ1-1; unclear D gene. The CDR3 runs to 11 residues. Germline assignment: CDR1 WSHSY and CDR2 SAAADI. CDR3 amino acids: CASRYNTVAFF. CDR3 sequence (DNA): TGCGCCAGCAGATACAACACTGTAGCTTTCTTT.

This clonotype was found many times. The J gene is TRBJ1-3, the V gene TRBV5-6, with D maybe TRBD1 (6 bases). Per germline, CDR1 SGHDT and CDR2 YYEEEE. This CDR3 has 14 residues. V lost 3 bases and J lost 1, with 8 bases in between. CDR3 protein: CASSWTVSGNTIYF. The CDR3 DNA follows: TGTGCCAGCAGCTGGACAGTTTCTGGAAACACCATATATTTT.

This clonotype was counted ten times or more. The chain couples TRBV4-2 to TRBJ2-7; TRBD2 aligns across 9 bases. V trimming: 1 base; J trimming: 6 bases; junction bases outside the gene matches: 7. Germline CDR1 and CDR2: LGHNA and YNFKEQ. The CDR3 runs 15 residues. In DNA form, the CDR3 reads TGTGCCAGCAGCCAAGGGACTAGCGTTTTGGCCGAGCAGTACTTC. Translating gives CASSQGTSVLAEQYF.

With regard to this clonotype: A read error may account for a junction end that differs from germline. The chain employs TRBV27 and TRBJ2-3, with 13 bases identical to TRBD2. CDR3 length: 16 amino acids. CDR1 and CDR2 (germline): MNHEY, SMNVEV (reference sequence). The CDR3 sequence is CASSQLRTSGGDAQYF. DNA for the CDR3: TGTGCCAGCAGTCAACTCCGGACTAGCGGGGGAGATGCGCAGTATTTT.

The J gene is TRBJ2-2, the V gene TRBV5-3; tentatively, D is TRBD1 (6 bases). TRBV5-3 belongs to the ORF category, with a function that is uncertain. This CDR3 is built from 15 residues. V lost 8 bases and J lost 4, with 18 bases in between. CDR3 nucleotides: TGTGCCAGCACCTCTTTGGGGGCGAGCACCGGGGAGCTGTTTTTT. Its translation: CASTSLGASTGELFF.

With respect to this clonotype: The CDR3 carries no conserved terminal phenylalanine or tryptophan, so it likely arises from a read error. CDR3 region: CASSIGLTYEQYI. In DNA form, the CDR3 reads TGTGCCAGCAGCATTGGGCTTACCTACGAGCAGTACATC. The J gene is TRBJ2-7, the V gene TRBV7-9; D is undetermined. This CDR3 comprises 13 residues. Trimming removed 5 bases from V and 2 bases from J, with 10 bases in between. From germline, CDR1 is SEHNR and CDR2 FQNEAQ (reference sequence).

This clonotype has more than one count but fewer than ten. The J gene is TRBJ2-5, the V gene TRBV9, with 8 bases identical to TRBD1. Looked up from germline, CDR1 is SGDLS and CDR2 is YYNGEE. J was trimmed by 2 bases and V by 1 base; bases with no gene match: 4. The CDR3 extends over 15 amino acids. CDR3 sequence reads: CASSVRDRNQETQYF. CDR3 nucleotides: TGTGCCAGCAGCGTACGGGACAGGAATCAAGAGACCCAGTACTTC.

This clonotype has more than one count but fewer than ten. The rearrangement joins TRBV9 to TRBJ2-7; TRBD2 matches at 7 bases. This CDR3 is 15 amino acids long. After removal of 3 bases from V and 3 bases from J, the junction contained 9 bases not matched to a gene. Germline CDR1 SGDLS, CDR2 YYNGEE. CDR3 bases: TGTGCCAGCAGCGCCCATCCAAGCGGGAACTACGAGCAGTACTTC. Translating it yields CASSAHPSGNYEQYF.

With regard to this clonotype: This may come from a read error, since a much larger clone is one base off. V is TRBV27 and J is TRBJ2-7; TRBD2 might be the D (5 bases). This CDR3 is built from 14 residues. Per germline, CDR1 MNHEY and CDR2 SMNVEV (reference sequence). Trimming left V 7 bases short and J 3 bases short, with 16 bases between. The CDR3 DNA follows: TGTGCCAGCAACCCGAGGGCCGAAGGCTACGAGCAGTACTTC. It encodes CASNPRAEGYEQYF.

On this clonotype itself: A much larger clone differs by one base, so this may be a read error. The chain recombines TRBV27 with TRBJ2-7, with 9 nucleotides matching TRBD1. Germline V lookup: CDR1 MNHEY, CDR2 SMNVEV (reference sequence). The CDR3 length is 13 residues. CDR3 in DNA: TGTGCCAACAGTCCACAGGGGGCGTGGGAGCAGTACTTC. Protein product: CANSPQGAWEQYF.

This clonotype was counted ten times or more. The V call is TRBV29-1, the J call TRBJ1-4, with D maybe TRBD1 (5 bases). This CDR3 region has 15 residues. The V end lost 4 bases, the J end lost 4 bases, and 16 bases lay between the germline ends. In germline, CDR1 is SQVTM, CDR2 ANQGSEA. CDR3 DNA sequence: TGCAGCGTTGTTGGTGGGGCGGACGATAATGAAAAACTGTTTTTT. Translation: CSVVGGADDNEKLFF.

This clonotype was seen at least ten times. CDR3 region: CASSYPNVGYSYEQYF. Here the CDR3 DNA reads TGTGCCAGCAGTTACCCGAACGTAGGGTACTCCTACGAGCAGTACTTC. The chain recombines TRBV6-2 or TRBV6-3 with TRBJ2-7; D unclear. Germline CDR1 reads MNHEY; CDR2 reads SVGEGT. The V end lost 2 bases, the J end lost 0 bases, and 14 bases lay between the germline ends. CDR3 length: 16 amino acids.

As to this clonotype: One junction end does not reproduce the germline sequence, and a read error may be involved. This chain's CDR3 is CASSSSGSSYEQHF. The CDR3 coding sequence is TGTGCCAGCAGCAGTAGCGGGAGTTCCTACGAGCAGCACTTC. The chain has TRBV12-3 or TRBV12-4 and TRBJ2-7; TRBD2 matches at 9 bases. The CDR3 is 14 residues long.

V usage is TRBV6-5 and J usage is TRBJ2-1; 14 positions agree with TRBD2. The CDR3 is 15 residues long. Per germline, CDR1 MNHEY and CDR2 SVGAGI. Trimming at V came to 4 bases and at J to 8 bases, leaving 4 bases not matched to a gene. The DNA of the CDR3 is TGTGCCAGCAGTTCGGGACTAGCGGGAGTCGATGAGCAGTTCTTC. Amino acids: CASSSGLAGVDEQFF.

This clonotype was seen at least ten times. The chain recombines TRBV6-1 with TRBJ2-7; D remains ambiguous. V was clipped by 2 bases and J by 3 bases, with 8 bases between them. CDR1 is MNHNS and CDR2 is SASEGT in the germline V gene. This CDR3 spans 13 amino acids. As DNA, the CDR3 is TGTGCCAGCAGTGAATTTGCCTTCTACGAGCAGTACTTC. Its translation is CASSEFAFYEQYF.

This clonotype was counted between two and nine times. The chain uses TRBV24-1 and TRBJ1-1, with a weak D call TRBD1 (6 bases). Germline values: CDR1 KGHDR, CDR2 SFDVKD. The CDR3 contains 16 residues. The V end lost 4 bases, the J end lost 7 bases, and 21 bases lay between the germline ends. The CDR3 sequence: CATSDSGRTEGGEAFF. The CDR3 DNA sequence: TGTGCCACCAGTGACTCAGGGAGGACAGAGGGTGGTGAAGCTTTCTTT.

This clonotype was seen more than once but under ten times. This chain connects TRBV25-1 to TRBJ2-7, with a possible D match to TRBD2 (6 bases). CDR3 length equals 15 residues. Germline lookup yields CDR1 MGHDK and CDR2 SYGVNS. Between the trimmed V and J ends, which lost 0 bases and 5 bases, there was a span of 14 bases. The CDR3 coding sequence is TGTGCCAGCAGTGAATACGGGGGAGCGGCCGACGAGCAGTACTTC. This codes for CASSEYGGAADEQYF.

This chain uses TRBV12-3 or TRBV12-4 with TRBJ1-1; D may be TRBD1 (6 bases). V lost 6 bases to trimming and J lost 5 bases, with 16 bases between them. The CDR3 length is 14 residues. This chain's CDR3 is CASSFLGAGTEAFF. Here the CDR3 DNA reads TGTGCCAGCAGCTTTCTGGGGGCAGGGACTGAAGCTTTCTTT.